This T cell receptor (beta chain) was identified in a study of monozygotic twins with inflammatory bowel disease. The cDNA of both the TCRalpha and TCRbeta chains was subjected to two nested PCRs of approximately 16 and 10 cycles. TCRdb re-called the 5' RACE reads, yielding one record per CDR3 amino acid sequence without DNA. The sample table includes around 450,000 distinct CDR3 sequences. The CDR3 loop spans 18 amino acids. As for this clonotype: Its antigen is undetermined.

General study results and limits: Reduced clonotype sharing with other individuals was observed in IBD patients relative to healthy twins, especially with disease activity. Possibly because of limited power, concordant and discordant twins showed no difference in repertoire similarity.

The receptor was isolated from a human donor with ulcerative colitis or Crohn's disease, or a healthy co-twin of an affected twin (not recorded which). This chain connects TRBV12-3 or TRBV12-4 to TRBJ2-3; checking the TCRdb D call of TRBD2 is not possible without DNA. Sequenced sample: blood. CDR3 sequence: CASSTYIQLAGVTDTQYF.